These 18 T cell receptor beta chains came from one sample sequenced in a study of blood T cell repertoires in COVID-19. Repertoires were generated with immunoSEQ multiplex PCR, while TCRdb's copy carries only in-frame clones and drops some. The profile covers a few hundred thousand clones, with less than 90% appearing a single time and approximately 1% taken by the ten largest. Sequencing input: PBMCs or T cells enriched from blood (not recorded which). These receptors all come from a woman under 40 who had recovered from COVID-19.

The chain couples TRBV11-2 to TRBJ2-1, with D unclear. CDR3 length: 14 amino acids. CDR1 is SGHAT and CDR2 is FQNNGV in the germline V gene. V gave up 1 base and J gave up 4 bases, with 8 bases separating them. The CDR3 is CASSLGAKYNEQFF. The CDR3 bases are TGTGCCAGCAGCTTAGGAGCTAAGTACAATGAGCAGTTCTTC.

The chain recombines TRBV27 with TRBJ1-5, with 9 positions matching TRBD1. The germline CDR1 and CDR2 sequences are MNHEY and SMNVEV (reference sequence). CDR3 length: 15 residues. V gave up 5 bases and J gave up 4 bases; unmatched junction bases: 6. The CDR3 nucleotides read TGTGCCAGCAGTCGGGACAGGGTTGGTAATCAGCCCCAGCATTTT. Its translation is CASSRDRVGNQPQHF.

The genes are TRBV1 and TRBJ2-1; the table's D call of TRBD2 was not tested on the DNA. TRBV1 constitutes a pseudogene. This CDR3 contains 19 residues. The DNA of the CDR3 is TGCACCAGCAGCCAAGAGGAGGGGAAGCGGGGGCCACCGGATGGGGAGCAGTTCTTC. Protein product: CTSSQEEGKRGPPDGEQFF.

The chain has TRBV5-4 and TRBJ2-6; 7 positions agree with TRBD1. The CDR3 is made up of 18 amino acids. Germline-derived CDR1 and CDR2 are SGHNT and YYREEE (reference sequence). Trimming took 2 bases from V and 1 from J; bases not matched to a gene: 9. In nucleotides, the CDR3 is TGTGCCAGCAGCTTCCAACAGGGGTTGAAATCTGGGGCCAACGTCCTGACTTTC. Residues: CASSFQQGLKSGANVLTF.

The chain employs TRBV19 and TRBJ2-2; 11 positions agree with TRBD1. The CDR3 covers 16 residues. Looked up from germline, CDR1 is LNHDA and CDR2 is SQIVND (reference sequence). After removal of 6 bases from V and 5 bases from J, the junction contained 8 bases not matched to a gene. Here the CDR3 reads CASRNGGTGGTGELFF. The CDR3 DNA follows: TGTGCCAGTAGGAACGGTGGGACAGGGGGAACCGGGGAGCTGTTTTTT.

The V and J genes are TRBV5-4 and TRBJ2-1; the match to TRBD2 covers 7 bases. The J segment lost 5 bases and the V segment lost 0 bases, leaving 5 bases of the junction unmatched. There are 15 residues in the CDR3. Germline V lookup: CDR1 SGHNT, CDR2 YYREEE (reference sequence). The CDR3 DNA sequence: TGTGCCAGCAGCTTGGGCCTAGCGGTCAACAATGAGCAGTTCTTC. Its translation: CASSLGLAVNNEQFF.

The V gene is TRBV5-4, the J gene TRBJ1-2, with TRBD1 identical over 9 bases. Germline assignment: CDR1 SGHNT and CDR2 YYREEE (reference sequence). The CDR3 sequence is 16 residues long. J gave up 0 bases and V 4 bases, and 7 bases lay outside the gene matches. The CDR3 DNA sequence: TGTGCCAGCAGCGAGATCCGGGACAGGGCTAACTATGGCTACACCTTC. Translated, it gives CASSEIRDRANYGYTF.

The V call is TRBV24-1, the J call TRBJ1-5, with a possible D match to TRBD1 (5 bases). Germline loops: CDR1 KGHDR, CDR2 SFDVKD. This CDR3 is 15 amino acids long. V shed 3 bases and J shed 1 base, with 9 bases lying between them. The CDR3: CATSDQGGSNQPQHF. In DNA, the CDR3 is TGTGCCACCAGTGATCAGGGAGGGAGCAATCAGCCCCAGCATTTT.

This chain joins TRBV12-5 and TRBJ1-3; D uncertain. This CDR3 comprises 15 residues. CDR1 LGHNT and CDR2 FRNRAP come from the germline V gene. V shed 0 bases and J shed 7 bases, with 13 bases lying between them. The CDR3 sequence is CASGLVQWQINTIYF. In DNA form, the CDR3 reads TGTGCTAGTGGTTTGGTACAGTGGCAAATCAACACCATATATTTT.

The chain couples TRBV21-1 to TRBJ1-2; no DNA check was done on the table's D call, TRBD1. TRBV21-1 is flagged as a pseudogene. CDR3 length: 16 amino acids. This CDR3 is CASSSKGEDRQYGYTF. In nucleotides, the CDR3 is TGTGCCAGCAGCTCAAAGGGGGAAGACAGGCAGTATGGCTACACCTTC.

This clone was recorded a few times. The CDR3 is CASRDTGLHNQPQHF. The CDR3 bases are TGTGCCAGTAGGGATACGGGATTACACAATCAGCCCCAGCATTTT. The V and J genes are TRBV19 and TRBJ1-5; D ambiguous. This CDR3 comprises 15 residues. Germline V lookup: CDR1 LNHDA, CDR2 SQIVND (reference sequence). The V gene lost 6 bases and the J gene lost 3 bases, with 15 bases spanning the gap.

The chain combines TRBV5-1 with TRBJ1-6; no firm D call. The CDR3 covers 15 residues. Germline V gene data show CDR1 as SGHRS and CDR2 as YFSETQ. Trimming took 2 bases from V and 8 from J, leaving 14 bases between them. CDR3 loop: CASSFVQLKDSPLHF. The CDR3 region has the DNA TGCGCCAGCAGCTTCGTACAGCTTAAGGATTCACCCCTCCACTTT. Supplemented by reference TRBV5-1 and TRBJ1-6, the full variable domain reads KAGVTQTPRYLIKTRGQQVTLSCSPISGHRSVSWYQQTPGQGLQFLFEYFSETQRNKGNFPGRFSGRQFSNSRSEMNVSTLELGDSALYLCASSFVQLKDSPLHFGNGTRLTVT.

This chain links TRBV5-1 with TRBJ1-2, with D unclear. V was clipped by 0 bases and J by 0 bases, with 21 bases between them. From germline, CDR1 is SGHRS and CDR2 YFSETQ. CDR3 length equals 19 residues. The chain's CDR3 is CASSLVPVGQAETNYGYTF. The CDR3 nucleotides are TGCGCCAGCAGCTTGGTGCCGGTTGGGCAGGCCGAAACTAACTATGGCTACACCTTC.

This clone showed up just once. The rearrangement links TRBV20-1 to TRBJ1-2; 8 positions agree with TRBD1. The V and J ends lost 3 bases and 5 bases, in that order; junction bases with no gene match: 8. This CDR3 contains 14 residues. CDR1 and CDR2 from the germline V gene are DFQATT and SNEGSKA (reference sequence). As DNA, the CDR3 is TGCAGTGCTAGTCTGACAGGACAGGGTTATGGCTACACCTTC. It specifies CSASLTGQGYGYTF.

V is TRBV23-1 and J is TRBJ2-4, with no clear D. TRBV23-1 is sorted into the ORF group, with uncertain function. The length of the CDR3 is 16 residues. V lost 2 bases and J lost 0, with 11 bases in between. CDR3 in amino acids: CASSQHTTLAKNIQYF. CDR3 DNA sequence: TGCGCCAGCAGTCAACACACCACCCTAGCCAAAAACATTCAGTACTTC.

This chain uses TRBV3-1 (or the pseudogene TRBV3-2) with TRBJ2-7; D is perhaps TRBD1 (5 bases). The CDR3 length is 16 residues. V lost 1 base and J 7 bases, leaving 20 bases between the germline ends. Germline V CDR1 and CDR2: LGHDT, YNNKEL (reference sequence). The CDR3 sequence is CASSQVFQGHSREQYF. Here the CDR3 DNA reads TGTGCCAGCAGCCAAGTCTTTCAGGGCCACTCTCGGGAGCAGTACTTC.

V usage is TRBV27 and J usage is TRBJ2-1, with D perhaps matching TRBD1 (5 bases). Germline CDR1 MNHEY, CDR2 SMNVEV (reference sequence). The length of the CDR3 is 17 residues. V lost 7 bases to trimming and J lost 3 bases, with 22 bases between them. CDR3 sequence: CASMGLTFSSVYNEQFF. CDR3 sequence (DNA): TGTGCCAGCATGGGGCTGACCTTTTCATCCGTCTACAATGAGCAGTTCTTC.

V and J are TRBV5-4 and TRBJ2-5; TRBD1 matches at 8 bases. Germline V gene sequence: CDR1 SGHNT, CDR2 YYREEE (reference sequence). The CDR3 length is 17 residues. With 4 bases clipped from V and 7 bases from J, the junction kept 18 bases outside the gene matches. DNA of the CDR3: TGTGCCAGCAGCCTGGAGGGGGACCGGACAGGGCGGGGGACCCAGTACTTC. Its translation: CASSLEGDRTGRGTQYF.